This T cell receptor (beta chain) came from a study of CD8+CD57+ T cells in acquired aplastic anemia. About the study: Mean yield of DNA from sorted CD4+ and CD8+ cells was roughly 3.4 ug. Study results and caveats: The CD8+ Simpson's diversity of patients and controls was not significantly different. Roughly 30 was the count of CD8+ CDR3 sequences that patients shared with controls.

Genomic DNA constituted the template upon which TCR beta VDJ and CDR3 profiling was performed. TCRdb reprocessed the reads via MiXCR and lists one record per CDR3 protein. The sample holds around 250,000 distinct CDR3 sequences, 55% to 65% seen once. On this clonotype: Its antigen is not known.

The CDR3 runs to 14 residues. Germline V gene lookup returns CDR1 SGHDN and CDR2 FVKESK. Trimming took 2 bases from V and 5 from J; bases not matched to a gene: 3. The sequencing input was sorted CD4+, CD8+, or CD8+CD57+ T cells (not recorded which) from PBMCs. This receptor was taken from a human donor with severe aplastic anemia or a healthy control (not recorded which). The rearrangement joins TRBV14 to TRBJ1-1; TRBD1 matches 9 bases. The CDR3 DNA reads TGTGCCAGCAGCCAACTACAGGGGGCAACTGAAGCTTTCTTT. It translates to CASSQLQGATEAFF.